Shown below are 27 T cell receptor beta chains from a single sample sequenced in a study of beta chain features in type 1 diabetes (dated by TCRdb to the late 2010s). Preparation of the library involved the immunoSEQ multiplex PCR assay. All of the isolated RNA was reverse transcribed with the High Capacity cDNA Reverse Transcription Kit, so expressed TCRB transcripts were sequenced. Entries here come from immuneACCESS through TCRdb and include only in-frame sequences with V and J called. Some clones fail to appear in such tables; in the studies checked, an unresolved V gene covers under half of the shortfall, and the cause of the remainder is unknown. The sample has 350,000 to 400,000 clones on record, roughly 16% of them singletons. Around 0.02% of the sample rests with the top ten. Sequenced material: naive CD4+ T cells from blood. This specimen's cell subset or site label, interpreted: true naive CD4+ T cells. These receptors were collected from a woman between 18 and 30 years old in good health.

CDR3 sequence reads: CASSDSGGRVTGELFF. The CDR3 DNA reads as TGTGCCAGCAGTGACTCTGGCGGGAGGGTCACCGGGGAGCTGTTTTTT. The chain has TRBV6-4 and TRBJ2-2, with 9 bases that match TRBD2. V gave up 0 bases and J gave up 4 bases; unmatched junction bases: 3. The CDR3 consists of 16 residues. Germline V gene lookup returns CDR1 MRHNA and CDR2 SNTAGT.

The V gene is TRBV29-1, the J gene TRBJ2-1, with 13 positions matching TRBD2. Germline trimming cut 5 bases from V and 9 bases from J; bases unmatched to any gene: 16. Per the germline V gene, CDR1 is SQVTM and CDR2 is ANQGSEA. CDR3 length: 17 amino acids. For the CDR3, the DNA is TGCAGCGTTCGGGACAGATGGACTAGCGGGAGTCTTGGTGAGCAGTTCTTC. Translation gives CSVRDRWTSGSLGEQFF.

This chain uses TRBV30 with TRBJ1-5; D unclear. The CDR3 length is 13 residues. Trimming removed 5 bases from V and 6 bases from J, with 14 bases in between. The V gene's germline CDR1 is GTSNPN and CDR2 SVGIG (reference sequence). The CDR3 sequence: CAWGPGVGQPQHF. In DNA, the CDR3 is TGTGCCTGGGGCCCCGGGGTTGGTCAGCCCCAGCATTTT.

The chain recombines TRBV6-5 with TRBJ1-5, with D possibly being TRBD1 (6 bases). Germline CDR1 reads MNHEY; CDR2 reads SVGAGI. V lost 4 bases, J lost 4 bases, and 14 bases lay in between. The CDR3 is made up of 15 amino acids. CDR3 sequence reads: CASSSDRSLNQPQHF. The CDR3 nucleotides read TGTGCCAGCAGTTCGGACAGAAGCCTAAATCAGCCCCAGCATTTT.

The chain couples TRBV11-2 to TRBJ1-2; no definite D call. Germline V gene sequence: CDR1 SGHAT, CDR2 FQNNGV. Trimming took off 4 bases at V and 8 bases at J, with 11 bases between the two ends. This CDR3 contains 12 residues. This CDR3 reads CASSSLTGGYTF. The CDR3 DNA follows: TGTGCCAGCAGCTCCCTCACCGGGGGCTACACCTTC.

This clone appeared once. The chain's CDR3 is CAWSPLSGLGELFF. DNA for the CDR3: TGTGCCTGGAGCCCTCTTAGCGGGCTCGGGGAGCTGTTTTTT. The chain carries TRBV30 and TRBJ2-2; TRBD2 aligns across 7 bases. Germline CDR1 and CDR2: GTSNPN and SVGIG (reference sequence). There are 14 residues in the CDR3. The V gene end was trimmed by 3 bases and the J gene end by 7 bases; junction bases not matched to a gene: 8.

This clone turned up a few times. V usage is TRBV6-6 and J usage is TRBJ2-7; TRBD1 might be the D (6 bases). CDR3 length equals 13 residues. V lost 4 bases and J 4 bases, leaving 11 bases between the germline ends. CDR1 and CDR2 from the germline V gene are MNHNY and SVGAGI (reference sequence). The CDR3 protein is CASSSQGKYEQYF. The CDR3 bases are TGTGCCAGCAGTTCTCAGGGGAAATACGAGCAGTACTTC.

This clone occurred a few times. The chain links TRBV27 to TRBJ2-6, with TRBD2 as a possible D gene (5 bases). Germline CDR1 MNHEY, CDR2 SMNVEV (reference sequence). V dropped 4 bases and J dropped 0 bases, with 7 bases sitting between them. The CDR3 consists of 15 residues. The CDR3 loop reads CASSSRASGANVLTF. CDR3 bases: TGTGCCAGCAGTTCGAGGGCCTCTGGGGCCAACGTCCTGACTTTC. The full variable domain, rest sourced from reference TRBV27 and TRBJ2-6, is EAQVTQNPRYLITVTGKKLTVTCSQNMNHEYMSWYRQDPGLGLRQIYYSMNVEVTDKGDVPEGYKVSRKEKRNFPLILESPSPNQTSLYFCASSSRASGANVLTFGAGSRLTVL.

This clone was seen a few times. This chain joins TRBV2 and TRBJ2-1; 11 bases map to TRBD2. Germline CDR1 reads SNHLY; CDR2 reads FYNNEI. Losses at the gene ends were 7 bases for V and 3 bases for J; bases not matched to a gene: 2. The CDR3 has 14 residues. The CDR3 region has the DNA TGTGCCAGCACGACTAGCGGGGTCTACAATGAGCAGTTCTTC. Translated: CASTTSGVYNEQFF. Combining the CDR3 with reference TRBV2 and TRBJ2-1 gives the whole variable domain EPEVTQTPSHQVTQMGQEVILRCVPISNHLYFYWYRQILGQKVEFLVSFYNNEISEKSEIFDDQFSVERPDGSNFTLKIRSTKLEDSAMYFCASTTSGVYNEQFFGPGTRLTVL.

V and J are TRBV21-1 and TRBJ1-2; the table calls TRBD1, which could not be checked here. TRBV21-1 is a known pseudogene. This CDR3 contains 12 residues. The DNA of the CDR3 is TGTGCCAGCAGCGGGGCCCCAAGGGGCTACACCTTC. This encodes CASSGAPRGYTF.

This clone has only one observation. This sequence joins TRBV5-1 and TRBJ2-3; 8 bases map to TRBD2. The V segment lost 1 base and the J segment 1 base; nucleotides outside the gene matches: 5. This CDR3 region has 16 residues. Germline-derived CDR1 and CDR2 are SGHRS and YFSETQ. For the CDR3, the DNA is TGCGCCAGCAGCTTGTATACTAGCGGAGGCACAGATACGCAGTATTTT. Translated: CASSLYTSGGTDTQYF.

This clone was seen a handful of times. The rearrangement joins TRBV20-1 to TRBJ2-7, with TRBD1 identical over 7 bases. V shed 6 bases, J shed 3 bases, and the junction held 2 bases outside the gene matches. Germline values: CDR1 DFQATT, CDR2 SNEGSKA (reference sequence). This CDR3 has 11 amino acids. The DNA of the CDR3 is TGCAGTGCCCACAGGGGCTACGAGCAGTACTTC. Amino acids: CSAHRGYEQYF.

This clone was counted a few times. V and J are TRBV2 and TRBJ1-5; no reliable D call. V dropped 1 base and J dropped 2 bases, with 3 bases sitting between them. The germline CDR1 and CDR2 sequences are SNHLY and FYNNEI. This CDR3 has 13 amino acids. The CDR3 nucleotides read TGTGCCAGCAGTGAAGTCGGCAATCAGCCCCAGCATTTT. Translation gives CASSEVGNQPQHF.

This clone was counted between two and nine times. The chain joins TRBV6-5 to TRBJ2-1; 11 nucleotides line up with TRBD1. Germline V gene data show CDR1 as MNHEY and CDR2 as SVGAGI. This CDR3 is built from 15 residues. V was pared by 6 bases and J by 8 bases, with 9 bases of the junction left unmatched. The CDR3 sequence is CASRKYGQGAYEQFF. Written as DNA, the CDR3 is TGTGCCAGCAGAAAGTACGGACAGGGGGCCTATGAGCAGTTCTTC.

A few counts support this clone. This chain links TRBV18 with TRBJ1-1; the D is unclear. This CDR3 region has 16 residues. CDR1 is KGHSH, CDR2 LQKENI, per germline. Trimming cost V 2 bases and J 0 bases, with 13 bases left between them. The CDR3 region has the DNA TGTGCCAGCTCACCAGGTAGCCGGTCGGTGAACACTGAAGCTTTCTTT. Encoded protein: CASSPGSRSVNTEAFF.

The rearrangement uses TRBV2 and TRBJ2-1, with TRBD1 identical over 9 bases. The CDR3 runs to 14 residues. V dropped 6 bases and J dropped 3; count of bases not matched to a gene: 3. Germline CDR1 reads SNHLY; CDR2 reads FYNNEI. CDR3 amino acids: CASRGGQGYNEQFF. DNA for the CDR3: TGTGCCAGCAGAGGGGGACAGGGCTACAATGAGCAGTTCTTC.

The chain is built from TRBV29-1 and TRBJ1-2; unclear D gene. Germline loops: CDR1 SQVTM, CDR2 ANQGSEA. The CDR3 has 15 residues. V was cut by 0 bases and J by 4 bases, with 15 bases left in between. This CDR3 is CSVEDSGSSIYGYTF. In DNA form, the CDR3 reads TGCAGCGTTGAAGACTCCGGGTCCTCCATCTATGGCTACACCTTC. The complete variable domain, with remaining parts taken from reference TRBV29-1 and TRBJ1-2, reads SAVISQKPSRDICQRGTSLTIQCQVDSQVTMMFWYRQQPGQSLTLIATANQGSEATYESGFVIDKFPISRPNLTFSTLTVSNMSPEDSSIYLCSVEDSGSSIYGYTFGSGTRLTVV.

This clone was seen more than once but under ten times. CDR3 sequence reads: CASSLYPGVNEQFF. CDR3 coding DNA: TGTGCCAGCAGTTTATATCCGGGAGTCAATGAGCAGTTCTTC. This chain connects TRBV28 to TRBJ2-1; D possibly corresponds to TRBD2 (6 bases). Trimming cost V 1 base and J 6 bases, with 10 bases left between them. Germline lookup yields CDR1 MDHEN and CDR2 SYDVKM. The CDR3 is made up of 14 amino acids.

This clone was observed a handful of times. DNA for the CDR3: TGTGCCATCAGTGACCCGGGGGGGGCAGGCAATCAGCCCCAGCATTTT. Its protein product is CAISDPGGAGNQPQHF. The chain carries TRBV10-3 and TRBJ1-5; tentatively, D is TRBD1 (6 bases). In germline, CDR1 is ENHRY, CDR2 SYGVKD. CDR3 length equals 16 residues. The V gene lost 3 bases and the J gene lost 2 bases, with 14 bases spanning the gap.

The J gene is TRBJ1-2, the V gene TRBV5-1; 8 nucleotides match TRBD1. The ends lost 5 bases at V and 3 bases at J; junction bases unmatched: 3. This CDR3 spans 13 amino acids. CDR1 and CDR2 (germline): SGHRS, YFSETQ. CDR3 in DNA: TGCGCCAGCAGTCCGACAGGGGACTATGGCTACACCTTC. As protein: CASSPTGDYGYTF.

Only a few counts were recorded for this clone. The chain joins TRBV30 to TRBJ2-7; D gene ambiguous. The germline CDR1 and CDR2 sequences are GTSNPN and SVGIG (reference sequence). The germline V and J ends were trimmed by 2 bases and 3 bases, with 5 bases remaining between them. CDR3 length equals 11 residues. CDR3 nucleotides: TGTGCCTGGAGTCCGTACTACGAGCAGTACTTC. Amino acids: CAWSPYYEQYF. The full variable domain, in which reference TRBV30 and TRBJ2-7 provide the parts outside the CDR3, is SQTIHQWPATLVQPVGSPLSLECTVEGTSNPNLYWYRQAAGRGLQLLFYSVGIGQISSEVPQNLSASRPQDRQFILSSKKLLLSDSGFYLCAWSPYYEQYFGPGTRLTVT.

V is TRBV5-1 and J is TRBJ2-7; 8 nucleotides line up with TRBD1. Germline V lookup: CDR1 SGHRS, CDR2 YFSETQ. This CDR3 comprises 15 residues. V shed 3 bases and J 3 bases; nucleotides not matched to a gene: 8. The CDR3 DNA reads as TGCGCCAGCAGCTCGACTACCAGGGGGCTCTACGAGCAGTACTTC. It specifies CASSSTTRGLYEQYF.

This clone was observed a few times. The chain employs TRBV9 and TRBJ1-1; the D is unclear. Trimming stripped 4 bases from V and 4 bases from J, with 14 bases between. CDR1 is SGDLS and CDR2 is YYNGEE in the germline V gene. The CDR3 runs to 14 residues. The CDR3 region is CASSLSWAGTEAFF. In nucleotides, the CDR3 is TGTGCCAGCAGCCTCTCATGGGCGGGCACTGAAGCTTTCTTT.

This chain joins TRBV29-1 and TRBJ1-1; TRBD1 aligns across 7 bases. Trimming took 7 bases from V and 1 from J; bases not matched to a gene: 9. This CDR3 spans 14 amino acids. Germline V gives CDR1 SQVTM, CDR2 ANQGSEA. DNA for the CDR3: TGCAGCGCCTATCGACAGGGTCGGAACACTGAAGCTTTCTTT. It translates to CSAYRQGRNTEAFF.

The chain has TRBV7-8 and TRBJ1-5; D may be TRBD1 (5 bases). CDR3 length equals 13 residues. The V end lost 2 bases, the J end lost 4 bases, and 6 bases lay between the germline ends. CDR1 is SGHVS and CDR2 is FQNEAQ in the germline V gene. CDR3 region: CASSLRGNQPQHF. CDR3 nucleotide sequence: TGTGCCAGCAGCTTAAGGGGTAATCAGCCCCAGCATTTT.

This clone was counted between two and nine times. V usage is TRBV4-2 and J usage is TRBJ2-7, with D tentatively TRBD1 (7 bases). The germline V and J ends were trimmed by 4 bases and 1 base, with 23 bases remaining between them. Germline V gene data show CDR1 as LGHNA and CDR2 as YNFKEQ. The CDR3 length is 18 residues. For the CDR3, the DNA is TGTGCCAGCAGCCTCCACTCGGTGCGGGACAGTGGGTCCTACGAGCAGTACTTC. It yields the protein CASSLHSVRDSGSYEQYF.

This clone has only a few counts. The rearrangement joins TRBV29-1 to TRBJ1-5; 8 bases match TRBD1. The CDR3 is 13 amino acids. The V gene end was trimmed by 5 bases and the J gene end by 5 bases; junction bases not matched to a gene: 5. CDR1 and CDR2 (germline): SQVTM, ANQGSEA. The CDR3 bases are TGCAGCGTTAAGACAGGGGAGTATCAGCCCCAGCATTTT. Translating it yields CSVKTGEYQPQHF. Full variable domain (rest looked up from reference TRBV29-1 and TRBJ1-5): SAVISQKPSRDICQRGTSLTIQCQVDSQVTMMFWYRQQPGQSLTLIATANQGSEATYESGFVIDKFPISRPNLTFSTLTVSNMSPEDSSIYLCSVKTGEYQPQHFGDGTRLSIL.